The entry below gives a single TCR beta chain sequence along with its context. This clone was detected only a few times. The clone's antigen remains unknown. No quality values exist for individual bases; no much larger clone is one base distant. This sample was included in a study of T cells in localized non-small cell lung cancer (TCRdb year 2020). Regarding the complete study: T cell repertoires of some 240 early-stage NSCLC patients were analyzed, with tumors being compared against uninvolved tumor-adjacent lungs. Of the NSCLC patients, roughly 130 were male and around 99 were female, and the mean age was about 69 years. The cohort consisted of approximately 240 treatment-naive NSCLC patients whose localized lung tumors had been resected.

Study-level results and caveats: A median of 57 of the top 100 tumor clones turned up in the paired uninvolved adjacent lung, and 25 to 30 of those clones also ranked among the top 100 of that same adjacent lung. Longer overall survival was associated with higher blood T cell density, whereas shorter survival was associated with higher adjacent-lung clonality. Since the design was exploratory, TCR variables were selected using unadjusted p-values with no false-discovery rate correction. Uninvolved tumor-adjacent lung showed the highest T cell clonality, higher than tumor, which suggests more focused antigenic responses in the adjacent lung. Multi-region tumor sequencing was not performed, so intratumor heterogeneity could not be excluded.

TCR beta CDR3 regions were sequenced from DNA using the immunoSEQ Assay. The authors' analysis ran thus. T cell density was computed as TCR beta template counts normalized to usable DNA estimated by amplifying housekeeping genes. Richness was estimated using the preseqR package, with extrapolation to 400,000 templates for PBMC samples and to 120,000 templates for tissue samples. Clonality was defined as one minus Pielou's evenness. Tissue-enriched TCRs were identified by differential abundance testing using productive amino-acid clonotypes, minimum total count 5 and alpha 0.1. The Jaccard Index and the Morisita Overlap Index were used to quantify repertoire overlap between compartments. TCR beta CDR3s were clustered by GLIPH together with public tetramer-defined viral CDR3s, and at least three viral sequences plus V-gene enrichment were required for viral motifs. TCRdb took this table from immuneACCESS and kept in-frame rearrangements with V and J called. Such tables lack part of the clones; where checked against another copy, unresolved V genes explain under half of the gap, and the rest is unexplained. V and J calls and clone size are given by that table; D and trimming were obtained from the DNA. The table for this sample lists 5,200 or so clones; roughly 33% of them were counted only once. Approximately 8% of the sample is in the top ten clones.

At diagnosis, peripheral blood, uninvolved tumor-adjacent lung and tumor were collected and were preserved as a mix of fresh-frozen and FFPE material. The sequence was obtained from a female donor of 60 years or more with stage I lung adenocarcinoma. The specimen was lung tumor tissue, collected before any cancer treatment.

The sequenced DNA is TGTGCCAGCAGCACCCAGGGCCGCCTGGAAGAGACCCAGTACTTC. This sequence encodes CASSTQGRLEETQYF. The chain is made from TRBV9 and TRBJ2-5, and possibly TRBD1, on 5 matching bases. The CDR1 and CDR2 encoded by the germline V gene are SGDLS and YYNGEE. The CDR3 starts with the cysteine, ends with the phenylalanine, and has 15 residues. Kept here is only the CDR3 DNA, which spans 45 bases and is read in frame from base 1. Trimming removed 4 bases from V and 3 bases from J, leaving 16 bases between the germline ends. Outside the CDR3, residues come from the reference TRBV9 and TRBJ2-5 proteins, so the full variable domain is: DSGVTQTPKHLITATGQRVTLRCSPRSGDLSVYWYQQSLDQGLQFLIQYYNGEERAKGNILERFSAQQFPDLHSELNLSSLELGDSALYFCASSTQGRLEETQYFGPGTRLLVL.